This TCR beta chain was sequenced in a study of control samples from healthy donors and cancer patients. Method: immunoSEQ multiplex PCR; TCRdb's copy keeps in-frame clones and lacks some. Of around 70,000 clones in the sample, around 87% were seen once. The CDR3 sequence is 13 residues long. V lost 6 bases and J 4 bases, leaving 12 bases between the germline ends. The sample taken for sequencing was PBMCs. The genes are TRBV12-3 or TRBV12-4 and TRBJ1-1; D unclear. The origin of this receptor is a woman aged 45-59 years with head and neck cancer. As DNA, the CDR3 is TGTGCCAGCAGCCCAACGAGGTCCACTGAAGCTTTCTTT. It codes for CASSPTRSTEAFF.